This entry concerns a single T cell receptor beta chain. The clone's antigen remains unknown. No per-base quality is available; no much larger clone lies one base away. Libraries were built with the immunoSEQ multiplex PCR assay. About 10^5 TCR templates per sample were assayed on the deep sequencing platform. Genomic DNA extracted from sorted T cells was used for TCRbeta CDR3 sequencing. Concerning the study's data processing: The R programming language was used for clonal analysis of the TCRbeta CDR3 data. Alloreactive CD4+ and CD8+ clones were identified by comparing unstimulated samples to CFSE-low samples taken after the reaction. Alloreactive CD4+ clones were assigned to regulatory or non-regulatory origin by matching sequences to sorted unstimulated Treg and non-Treg repertoires. TCRdb mirrors the immuneACCESS table, restricted to in-frame sequences. Some clones are absent from its copies; in checked studies, under half trace to an unresolved V gene, and the reason for the others is unknown. Clone size and the V and J calls come from that table; the DNA yielded D and trimming. The sample yields tens of thousands of clones; around 96% were counted once. The ten largest clonotypes hold about 0.1% of the sample.

The sample originates from a study of siplizumab effects on memory and regulatory T cells (dated by TCRdb to the late 2010s). As for the study more broadly: The effect of the anti-CD2 antibody siplizumab on alloreactive T-cell subsets was examined in allogeneic mixed lymphocyte reactions constructed from human PBMCs. Overall study results and their limits: No functional confirmation was obtained for the suppressive function of proliferating Tregs from siplizumab cultures. A naive or memory phenotype could not be assigned to roughly 80-97% of proliferating CD4+ or CD8+ clones. Because sequences at frequencies below about 10^-5 were poorly captured, only a minor fraction of alloreactive clones could be mapped back to unstimulated subsets. Greater diversity appeared to be present in unstimulated naive T cells than in memory T cells, and a substantial contribution to the alloresponse seemed to be made by naive cells. Siplizumab significantly reduced the cumulative frequency of alloreactive sequences traceable to unstimulated CD4+ memory T cells. In reactions with siplizumab, an average of about 69% of mappable alloreactive CD4+ clones were Treg-derived, compared with 25% to 30% in control reactions.

In addition, sequencing in three donor pairs included unstimulated CD8+ effector memory subsets alongside CD4+ naive, CD8+ naive, CD8+ TEMRA and CD4+ memory subsets. Sorted unstimulated T cells and proliferating T cells recovered from mixed lymphocyte reactions underwent TCRbeta CDR3 sequencing. Fresh whole blood from some eleven HLA-typed healthy donors was used to isolate PBMCs. Counted from cysteine to phenylalanine, this CDR3 has 13 amino acids. Only the CDR3 portion is preserved as DNA: 39 bases, with reading frame beginning at the first base. The trim is 0 bases for V and 5 bases for J, with a gap of 7 bases between the germline ends. Reading the germline V gene gives CDR1 SNHLY and CDR2 FYNNEI.

This receptor was taken from a human donor in good health. The sequencing sample was made of naive CD8+ T cells sorted from blood. The cell subset or site label of this sample denotes: unstimulated naive T cells. The rearranged chain carries TRBV2 and TRBJ2-5, with TRBD1 perhaps the D gene, on 5 matching bases. The CDR3 here reads CASSEAGVETQYF. The DNA reads TGTGCCAGCAGTGAAGCAGGGGTCGAGACCCAGTACTTC.